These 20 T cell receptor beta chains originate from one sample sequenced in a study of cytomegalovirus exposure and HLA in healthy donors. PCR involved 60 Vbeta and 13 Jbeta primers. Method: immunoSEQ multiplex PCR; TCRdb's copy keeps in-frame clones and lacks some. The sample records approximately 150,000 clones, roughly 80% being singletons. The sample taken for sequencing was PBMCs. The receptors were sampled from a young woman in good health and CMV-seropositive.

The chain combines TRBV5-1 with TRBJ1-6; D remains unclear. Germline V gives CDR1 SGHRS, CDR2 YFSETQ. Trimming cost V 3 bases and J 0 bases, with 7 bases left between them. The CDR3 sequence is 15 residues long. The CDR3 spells CASSSTSSYNSPLHF. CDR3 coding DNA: TGCGCCAGCAGCTCCACCAGCTCCTATAATTCACCCCTCCACTTT.

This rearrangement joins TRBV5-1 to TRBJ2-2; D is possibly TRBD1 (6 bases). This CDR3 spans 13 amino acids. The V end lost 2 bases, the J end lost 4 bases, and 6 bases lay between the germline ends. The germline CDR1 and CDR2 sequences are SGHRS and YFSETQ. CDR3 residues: CASSFRGTGELFF. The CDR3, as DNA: TGCGCCAGCAGCTTCAGGGGCACCGGGGAGCTGTTTTTT.

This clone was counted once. CDR3 protein: CASSQESRQPQHF. CDR3 in DNA: TGCGCCAGCAGCCAAGAATCTCGTCAGCCCCAGCATTTT. V and J are TRBV4-1 and TRBJ1-5; D is undetermined. Trimming removed 0 bases from V and 6 bases from J, with 6 bases in between. Germline CDR1 reads MGHRA; CDR2 reads YSYEKL. CDR3 length: 13 amino acids.

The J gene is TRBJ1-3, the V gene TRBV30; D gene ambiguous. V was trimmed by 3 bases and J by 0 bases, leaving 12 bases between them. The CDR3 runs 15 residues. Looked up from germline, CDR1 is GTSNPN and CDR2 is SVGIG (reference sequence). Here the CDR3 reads CAWSLGQTSGNTIYF. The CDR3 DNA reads TGTGCCTGGAGCCTTGGGCAGACCTCTGGAAACACCATATATTTT.

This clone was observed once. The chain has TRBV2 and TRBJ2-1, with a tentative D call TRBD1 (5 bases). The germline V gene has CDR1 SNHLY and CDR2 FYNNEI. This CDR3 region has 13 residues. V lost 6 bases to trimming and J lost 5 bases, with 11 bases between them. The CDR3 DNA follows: TGTGCCAGCAGCCGCGACAGCCACAATGAGCAGTTCTTC. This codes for CASSRDSHNEQFF.

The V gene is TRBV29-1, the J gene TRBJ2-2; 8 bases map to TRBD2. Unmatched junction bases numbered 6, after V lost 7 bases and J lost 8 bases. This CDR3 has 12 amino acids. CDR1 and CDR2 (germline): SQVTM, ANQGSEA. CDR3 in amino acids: CSGGLVNGELFF. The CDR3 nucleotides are TGCAGCGGGGGACTAGTAAATGGGGAGCTGTTTTTT.

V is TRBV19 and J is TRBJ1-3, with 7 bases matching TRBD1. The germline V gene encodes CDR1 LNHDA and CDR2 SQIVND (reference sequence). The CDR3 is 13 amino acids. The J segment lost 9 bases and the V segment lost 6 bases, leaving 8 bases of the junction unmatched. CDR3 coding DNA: TGTGCCAGTAGCAAGACAGGGTTAATCACCATATATTTT. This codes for CASSKTGLITIYF.

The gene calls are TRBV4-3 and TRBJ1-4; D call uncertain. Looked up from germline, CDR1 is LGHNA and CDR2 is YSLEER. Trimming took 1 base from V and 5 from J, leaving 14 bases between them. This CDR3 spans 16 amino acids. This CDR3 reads CASSQGGEAQNEKLFF. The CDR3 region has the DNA TGCGCCAGCAGCCAAGGAGGAGAAGCACAAAATGAAAAACTGTTTTTT.

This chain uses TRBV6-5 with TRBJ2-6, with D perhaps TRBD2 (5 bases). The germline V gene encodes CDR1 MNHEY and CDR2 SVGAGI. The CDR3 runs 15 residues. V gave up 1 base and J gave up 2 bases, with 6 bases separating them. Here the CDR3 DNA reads TGTGCCAGCAGTTACTACGGGGCTGGGGCCAACGTCCTGACTTTC. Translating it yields CASSYYGAGANVLTF.

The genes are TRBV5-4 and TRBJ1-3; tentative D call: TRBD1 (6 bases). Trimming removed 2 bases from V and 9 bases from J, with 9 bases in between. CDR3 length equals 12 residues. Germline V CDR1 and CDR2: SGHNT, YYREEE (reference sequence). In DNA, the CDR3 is TGTGCCAGCAGCTTCGCCAGGGGCACCATATATTTT. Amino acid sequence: CASSFARGTIYF. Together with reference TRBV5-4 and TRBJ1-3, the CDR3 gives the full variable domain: ETGVTQSPTHLIKTRGQQVTLRCSSQSGHNTVSWYQQALGQGPQFIFQYYREEENGRGNFPPRFSGLQFPNYSSELNVNALELDDSALYLCASSFARGTIYFGEGSWLTVV.

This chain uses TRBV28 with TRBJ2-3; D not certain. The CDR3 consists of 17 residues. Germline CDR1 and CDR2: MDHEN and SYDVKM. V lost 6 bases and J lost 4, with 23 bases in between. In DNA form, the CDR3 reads TGTGCCAGCAGCCTTACATTAGCCCTAGACCACCCAGATACGCAGTATTTT. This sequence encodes CASSLTLALDHPDTQYF.

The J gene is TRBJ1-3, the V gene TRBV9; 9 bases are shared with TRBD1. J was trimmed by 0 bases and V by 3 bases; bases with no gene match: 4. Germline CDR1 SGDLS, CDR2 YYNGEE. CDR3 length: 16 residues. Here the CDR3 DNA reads TGTGCCAGCAGCGCCGGGACAGGGACCTCTGGAAACACCATATATTTT. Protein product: CASSAGTGTSGNTIYF.

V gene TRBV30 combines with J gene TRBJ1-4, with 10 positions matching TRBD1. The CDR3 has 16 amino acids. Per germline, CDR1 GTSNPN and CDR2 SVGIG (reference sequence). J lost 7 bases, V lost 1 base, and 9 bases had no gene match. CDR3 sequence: CAWSAHWDRGSEKLFF. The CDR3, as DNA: TGTGCCTGGAGTGCCCATTGGGACAGGGGCTCTGAAAAACTGTTTTTT.

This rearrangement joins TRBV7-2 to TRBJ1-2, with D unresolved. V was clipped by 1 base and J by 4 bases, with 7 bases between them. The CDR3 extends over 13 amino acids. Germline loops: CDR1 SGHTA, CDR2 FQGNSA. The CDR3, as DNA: TGTGCCAGCAGCTTAGGGTACAGCTATGGCTACACCTTC. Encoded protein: CASSLGYSYGYTF.

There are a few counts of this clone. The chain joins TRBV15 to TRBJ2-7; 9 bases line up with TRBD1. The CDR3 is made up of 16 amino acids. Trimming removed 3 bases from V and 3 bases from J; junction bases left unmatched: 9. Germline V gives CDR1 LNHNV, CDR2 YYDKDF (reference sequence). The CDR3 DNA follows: TGTGCCACCAGCAGTTACCGGGACAGGGTCGGCTACGAGCAGTACTTC. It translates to CATSSYRDRVGYEQYF.

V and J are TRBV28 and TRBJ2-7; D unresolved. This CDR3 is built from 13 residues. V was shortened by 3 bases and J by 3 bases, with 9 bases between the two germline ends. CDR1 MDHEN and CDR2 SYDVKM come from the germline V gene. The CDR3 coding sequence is TGTGCCAGCAGTTTGGTGGGCCGCTACGAGCAGTACTTC. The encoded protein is CASSLVGRYEQYF.

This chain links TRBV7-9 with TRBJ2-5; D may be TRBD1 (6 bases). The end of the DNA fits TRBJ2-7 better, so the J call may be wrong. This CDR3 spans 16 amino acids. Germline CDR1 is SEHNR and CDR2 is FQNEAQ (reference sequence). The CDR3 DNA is TGTGCCAGCAGCACCCCTCCAGGACAGAGACTCTACGAGCAGTACTTC. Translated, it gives CASSTPPGQRLYEQYF.

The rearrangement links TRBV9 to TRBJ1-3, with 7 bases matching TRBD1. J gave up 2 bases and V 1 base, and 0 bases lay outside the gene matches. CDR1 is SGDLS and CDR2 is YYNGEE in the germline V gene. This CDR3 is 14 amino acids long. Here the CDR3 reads CASSVTGAGNTIYF. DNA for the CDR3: TGTGCCAGCAGCGTAACAGGGGCTGGAAACACCATATATTTT.

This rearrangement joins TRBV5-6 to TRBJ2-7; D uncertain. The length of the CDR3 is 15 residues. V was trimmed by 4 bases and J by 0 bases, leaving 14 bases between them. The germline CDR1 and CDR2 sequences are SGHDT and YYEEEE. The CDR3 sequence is CASSKYSAISYEQYF. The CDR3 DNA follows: TGTGCCAGCAGCAAATACTCAGCGATCTCCTACGAGCAGTACTTC. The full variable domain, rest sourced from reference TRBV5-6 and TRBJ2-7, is DAGVTQSPTHLIKTRGQQVTLRCSPKSGHDTVSWYQQALGQGPQFIFQYYEEEERQRGNFPDRFSGHQFPNYSSELNVNALLLGDSALYLCASSKYSAISYEQYFGPGTRLTVT.

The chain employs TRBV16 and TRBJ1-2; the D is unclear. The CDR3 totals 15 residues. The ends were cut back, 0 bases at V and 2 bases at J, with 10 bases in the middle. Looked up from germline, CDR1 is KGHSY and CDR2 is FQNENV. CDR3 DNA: TGTGCCAGCAGCCAATCTCCGGGAACGAACTATGGCTACACCTTC. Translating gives CASSQSPGTNYGYTF.